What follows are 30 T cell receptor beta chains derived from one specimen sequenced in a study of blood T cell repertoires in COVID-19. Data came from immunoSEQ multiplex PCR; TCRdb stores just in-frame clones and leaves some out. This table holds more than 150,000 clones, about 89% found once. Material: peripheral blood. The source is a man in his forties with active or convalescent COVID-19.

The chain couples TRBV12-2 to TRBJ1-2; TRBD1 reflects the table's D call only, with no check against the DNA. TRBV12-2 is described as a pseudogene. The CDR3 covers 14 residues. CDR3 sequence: CASRPAGQGYGYTF. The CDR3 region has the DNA TGTGCAAGTCGCCCGGCAGGGCAAGGATATGGCTACACCTTC.

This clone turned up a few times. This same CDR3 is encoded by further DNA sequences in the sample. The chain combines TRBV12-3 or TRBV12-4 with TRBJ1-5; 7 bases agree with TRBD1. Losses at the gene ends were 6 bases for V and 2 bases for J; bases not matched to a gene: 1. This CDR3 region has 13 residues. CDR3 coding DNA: TGTGCCAGCAGAGGGACAGGCAATCAGCCCCAGCATTTT. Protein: CASRGTGNQPQHF.

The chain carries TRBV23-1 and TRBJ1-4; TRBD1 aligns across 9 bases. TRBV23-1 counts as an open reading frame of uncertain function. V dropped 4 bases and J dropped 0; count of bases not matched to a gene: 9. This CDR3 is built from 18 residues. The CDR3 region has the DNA TGCGCCAGCAGTCCCCCCGGGACAGGGTCTGCAACTAATGAAAAACTGTTTTTT. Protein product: CASSPPGTGSATNEKLFF.

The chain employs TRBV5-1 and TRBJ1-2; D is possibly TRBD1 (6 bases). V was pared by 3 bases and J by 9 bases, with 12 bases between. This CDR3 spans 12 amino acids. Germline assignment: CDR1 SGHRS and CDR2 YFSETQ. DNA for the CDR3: TGCGCCAGCAGCTCCGGAGACAGGAGCTACACCTTC. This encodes CASSSGDRSYTF.

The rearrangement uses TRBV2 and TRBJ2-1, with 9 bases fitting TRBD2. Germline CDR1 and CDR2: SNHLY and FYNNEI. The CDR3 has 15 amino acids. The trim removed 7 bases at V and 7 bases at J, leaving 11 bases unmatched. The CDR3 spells CASTFAGGDLNEQFF. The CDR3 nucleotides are TGTGCCAGCACCTTTGCGGGGGGGGATTTGAATGAGCAGTTCTTC.

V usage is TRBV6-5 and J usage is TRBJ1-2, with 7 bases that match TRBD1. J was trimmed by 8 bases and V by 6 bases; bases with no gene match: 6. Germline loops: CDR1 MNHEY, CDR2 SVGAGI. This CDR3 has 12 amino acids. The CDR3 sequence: CASSLTGNGYTF. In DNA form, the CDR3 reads TGTGCCAGCAGCCTGACAGGGAACGGCTACACCTTC.

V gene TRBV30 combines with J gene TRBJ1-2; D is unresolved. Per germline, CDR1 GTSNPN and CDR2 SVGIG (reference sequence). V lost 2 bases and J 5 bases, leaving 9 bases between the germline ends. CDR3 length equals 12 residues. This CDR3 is CAWSIDFYGYTF. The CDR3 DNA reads TGTGCCTGGAGTATAGATTTTTATGGCTACACCTTC.

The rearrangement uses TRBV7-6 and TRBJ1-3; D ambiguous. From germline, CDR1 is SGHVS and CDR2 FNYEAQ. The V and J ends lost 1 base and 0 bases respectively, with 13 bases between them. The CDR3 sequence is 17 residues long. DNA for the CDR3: TGTGCCAGCAGCTTAGTTCCTATCGCCAACTCTGGAAACACCATATATTTT. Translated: CASSLVPIANSGNTIYF.

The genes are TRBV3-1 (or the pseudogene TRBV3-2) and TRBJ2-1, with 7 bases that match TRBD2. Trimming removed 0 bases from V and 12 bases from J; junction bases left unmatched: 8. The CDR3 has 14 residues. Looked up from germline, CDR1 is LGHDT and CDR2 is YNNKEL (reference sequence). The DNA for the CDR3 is TGTGCCAGCAGCCAAGATAGGGCGACGGGGGGGCAGTTCTTC. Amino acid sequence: CASSQDRATGGQFF.

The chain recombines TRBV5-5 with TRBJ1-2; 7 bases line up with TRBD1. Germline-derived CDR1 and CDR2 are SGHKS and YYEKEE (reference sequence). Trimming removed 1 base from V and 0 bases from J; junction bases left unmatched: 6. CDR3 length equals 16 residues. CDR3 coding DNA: TGTGCCAGCAGCTTGATAGGGGGCGCGGCTAACTATGGCTACACCTTC. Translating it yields CASSLIGGAANYGYTF.

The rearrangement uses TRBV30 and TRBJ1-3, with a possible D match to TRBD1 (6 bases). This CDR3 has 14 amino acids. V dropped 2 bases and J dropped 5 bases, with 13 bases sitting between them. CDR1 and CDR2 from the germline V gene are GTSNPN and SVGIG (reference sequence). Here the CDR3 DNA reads TGTGCCTGGAGTAATAAGACAGGAAGAAACACCATATATTTT. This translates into CAWSNKTGRNTIYF.

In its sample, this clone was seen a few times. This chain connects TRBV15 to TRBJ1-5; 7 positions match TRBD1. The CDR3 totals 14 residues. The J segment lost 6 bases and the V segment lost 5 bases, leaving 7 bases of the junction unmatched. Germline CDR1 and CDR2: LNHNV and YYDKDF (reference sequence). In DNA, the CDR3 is TGTGCCACCAGCCTGACAGGGTACGGTCAGCCCCAGCATTTT. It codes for CATSLTGYGQPQHF.

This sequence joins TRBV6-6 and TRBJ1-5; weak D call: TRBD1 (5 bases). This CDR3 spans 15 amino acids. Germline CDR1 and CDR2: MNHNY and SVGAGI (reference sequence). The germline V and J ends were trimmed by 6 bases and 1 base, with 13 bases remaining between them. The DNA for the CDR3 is TGTGCCAGCAGGTGGGACTCCTCAAGCAATCAGCCCCAGCATTTT. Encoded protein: CASRWDSSSNQPQHF.

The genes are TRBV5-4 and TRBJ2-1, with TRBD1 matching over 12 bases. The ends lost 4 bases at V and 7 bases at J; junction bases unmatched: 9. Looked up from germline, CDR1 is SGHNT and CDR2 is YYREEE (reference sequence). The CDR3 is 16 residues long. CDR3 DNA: TGTGCCAGCAGCCCCCCCGGGGACAGGGGGCAAAATGAGCAGTTCTTC. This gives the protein CASSPPGDRGQNEQFF.

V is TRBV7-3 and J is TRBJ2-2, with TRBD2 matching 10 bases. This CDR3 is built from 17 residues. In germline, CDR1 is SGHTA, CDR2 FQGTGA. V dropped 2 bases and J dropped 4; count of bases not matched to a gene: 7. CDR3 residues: CASSLGVAGGSTGELFF. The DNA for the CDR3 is TGTGCCAGCAGCTTAGGCGTAGCGGGGGGTAGCACCGGGGAGCTGTTTTTT. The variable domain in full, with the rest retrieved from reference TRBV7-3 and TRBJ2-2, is GAGVSQTPSNKVTEKGKYVELRCDPISGHTALYWYRQSLGQGPEFLIYFQGTGAADDSGLPNDRFFAVRPEGSVSTLKIQRTERGDSAVYLCASSLGVAGGSTGELFFGEGSRLTVL.

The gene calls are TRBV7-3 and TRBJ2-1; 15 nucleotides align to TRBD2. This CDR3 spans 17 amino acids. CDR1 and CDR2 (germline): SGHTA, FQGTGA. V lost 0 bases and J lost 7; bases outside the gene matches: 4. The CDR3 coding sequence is TGTGCCAGCAGCTTAACGGGACTAGCGGGGGGTTGGAATGAGCAGTTCTTC. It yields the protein CASSLTGLAGGWNEQFF. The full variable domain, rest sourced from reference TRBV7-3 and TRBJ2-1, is GAGVSQTPSNKVTEKGKYVELRCDPISGHTALYWYRQSLGQGPEFLIYFQGTGAADDSGLPNDRFFAVRPEGSVSTLKIQRTERGDSAVYLCASSLTGLAGGWNEQFFGPGTRLTVL.

The CDR3, as DNA: TGTGCCAGCAGTTTATATGCCCAGGCGGGGGTGATCCAAGAGACCCAGTACTTC. Protein: CASSLYAQAGVIQETQYF. The chain employs TRBV28 and TRBJ2-5; the match to TRBD2 covers 7 bases. The junction had 12 bases not matched to a gene; V was cut back by 1 base and J by 1 base. Looked up from germline, CDR1 is MDHEN and CDR2 is SYDVKM. The length of the CDR3 is 18 residues.

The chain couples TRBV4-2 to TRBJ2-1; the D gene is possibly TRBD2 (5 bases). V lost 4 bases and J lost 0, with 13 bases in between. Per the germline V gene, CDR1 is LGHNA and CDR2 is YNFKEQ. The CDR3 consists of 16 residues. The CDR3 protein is CASSPQEASSYNEQFF. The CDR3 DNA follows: TGTGCCAGCAGCCCCCAGGAGGCAAGCTCCTACAATGAGCAGTTCTTC.

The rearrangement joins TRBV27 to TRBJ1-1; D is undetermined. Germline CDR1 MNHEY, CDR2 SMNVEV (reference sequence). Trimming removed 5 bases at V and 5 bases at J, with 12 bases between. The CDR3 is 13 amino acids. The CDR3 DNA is TGTGCCAGCAGTATAACCGGGAATACTGAAGCTTTCTTT. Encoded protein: CASSITGNTEAFF.

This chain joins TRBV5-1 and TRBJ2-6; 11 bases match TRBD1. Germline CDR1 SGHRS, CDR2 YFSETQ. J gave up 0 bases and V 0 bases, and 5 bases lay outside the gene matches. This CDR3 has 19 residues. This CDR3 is CASSLGTGGSLSGANVLTF. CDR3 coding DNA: TGCGCCAGCAGCTTGGGGACAGGGGGCTCTCTCTCTGGGGCCAACGTCCTGACTTTC.

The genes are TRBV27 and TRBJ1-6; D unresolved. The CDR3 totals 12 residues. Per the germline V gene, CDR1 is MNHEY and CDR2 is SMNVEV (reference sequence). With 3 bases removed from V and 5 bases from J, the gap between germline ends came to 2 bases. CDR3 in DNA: TGTGCCAGCAGTTTTAATAATTCACCCCTCCACTTT. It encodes CASSFNNSPLHF.

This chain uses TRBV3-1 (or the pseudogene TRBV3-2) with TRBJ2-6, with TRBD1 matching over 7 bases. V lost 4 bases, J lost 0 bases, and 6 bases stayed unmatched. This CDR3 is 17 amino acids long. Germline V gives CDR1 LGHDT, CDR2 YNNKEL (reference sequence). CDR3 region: CASSPTGKGSGANVLTF. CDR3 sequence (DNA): TGTGCCAGCAGCCCGACAGGGAAGGGCTCTGGGGCCAACGTCCTGACTTTC.

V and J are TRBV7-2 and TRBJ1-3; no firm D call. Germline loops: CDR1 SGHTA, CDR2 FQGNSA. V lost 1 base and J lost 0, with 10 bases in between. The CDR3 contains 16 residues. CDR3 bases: TGTGCCAGCAGCTTAGGGGCGGGAGGCTCTGGAAACACCATATATTTT. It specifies CASSLGAGGSGNTIYF.

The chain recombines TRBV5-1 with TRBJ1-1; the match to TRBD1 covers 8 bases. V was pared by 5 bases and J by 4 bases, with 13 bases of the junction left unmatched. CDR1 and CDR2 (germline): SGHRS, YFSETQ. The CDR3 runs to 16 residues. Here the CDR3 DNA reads TGCGCCAGCAGGGGGAGACAGGGGTTGGGGAGCACTGAAGCTTTCTTT. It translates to CASRGRQGLGSTEAFF.

DNA of the CDR3: TGTGCCAGCAGTCGACAGGGGGCGGGTCAGCCCCAGCATTTT. Its translation: CASSRQGAGQPQHF. V usage is TRBV14 and J usage is TRBJ1-5, with 10 bases fitting TRBD1. V lost 6 bases, J lost 6 bases, and 5 bases stayed unmatched. The germline CDR1 and CDR2 sequences are SGHDN and FVKESK. The CDR3 is made up of 14 amino acids.

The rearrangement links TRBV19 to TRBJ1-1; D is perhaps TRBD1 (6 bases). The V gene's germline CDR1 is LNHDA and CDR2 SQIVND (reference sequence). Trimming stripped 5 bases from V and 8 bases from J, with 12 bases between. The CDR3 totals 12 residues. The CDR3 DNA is TGTGCCAGTAGTGAACAGGGTGGGGAAGCTTTCTTT. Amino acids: CASSEQGGEAFF.

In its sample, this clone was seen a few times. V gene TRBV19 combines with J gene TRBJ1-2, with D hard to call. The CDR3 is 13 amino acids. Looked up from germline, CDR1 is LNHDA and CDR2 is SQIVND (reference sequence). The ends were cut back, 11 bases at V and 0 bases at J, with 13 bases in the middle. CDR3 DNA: TGTGCCGCTTCTGAGGGCGCTAACTATGGCTACACCTTC. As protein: CAASEGANYGYTF.

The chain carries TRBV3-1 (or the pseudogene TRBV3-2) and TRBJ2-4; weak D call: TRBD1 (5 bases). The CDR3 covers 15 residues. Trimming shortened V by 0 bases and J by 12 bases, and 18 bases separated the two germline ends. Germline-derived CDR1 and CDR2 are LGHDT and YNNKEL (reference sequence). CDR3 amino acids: CASSQESQGMTGQYF. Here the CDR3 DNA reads TGTGCCAGCAGCCAAGAATCTCAGGGTATGACTGGTCAGTACTTC.

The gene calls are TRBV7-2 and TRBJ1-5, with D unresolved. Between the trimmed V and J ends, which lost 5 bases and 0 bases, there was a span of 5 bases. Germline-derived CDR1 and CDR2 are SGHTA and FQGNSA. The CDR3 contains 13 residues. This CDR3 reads CASSPNSNQPQHF. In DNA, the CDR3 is TGTGCCAGCAGCCCCAATAGCAATCAGCCCCAGCATTTT.

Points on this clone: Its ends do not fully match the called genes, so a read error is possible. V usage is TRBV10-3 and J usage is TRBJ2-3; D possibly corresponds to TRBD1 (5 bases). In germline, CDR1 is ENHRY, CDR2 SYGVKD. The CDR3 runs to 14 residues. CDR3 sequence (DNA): TGTGCCATCAGCCACGGACGGACCACAGGTACGCAGTATTTT. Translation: CAISHGRTTGTQYF.